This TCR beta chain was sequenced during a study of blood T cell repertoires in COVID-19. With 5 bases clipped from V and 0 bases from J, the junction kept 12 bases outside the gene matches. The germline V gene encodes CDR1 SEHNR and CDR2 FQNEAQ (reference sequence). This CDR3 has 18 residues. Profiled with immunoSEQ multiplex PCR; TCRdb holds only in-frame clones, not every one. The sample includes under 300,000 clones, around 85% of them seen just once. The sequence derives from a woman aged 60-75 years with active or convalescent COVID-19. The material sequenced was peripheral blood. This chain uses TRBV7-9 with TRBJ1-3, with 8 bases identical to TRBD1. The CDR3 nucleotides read TGTGCCAGCAGCCCTCAGGACAGGGCCCCGATCTCTGGAAACACCATATATTTT. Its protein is CASSPQDRAPISGNTIYF.